This T cell receptor beta chain was recorded in a study of Graves' ophthalmopathy and Graves' hyperthyroidism. Other autoimmune diseases, uncontrolled infections, pregnancy or lactation excluded patients from enrollment. V dropped 7 bases and J dropped 4 bases, with 14 bases sitting between them. Germline values: CDR1 SGHVS, CDR2 FQNEAQ. CDR3 size: 13 residues. Using RNA transcripts, the TCR beta CDR3 regions were amplified. HTBI primers primed a first-round RT-PCR, and a second-round multiplex PCR followed. One entry per CDR3 protein results from TCRdb running MiXCR on the multiplex PCR reads. The repertoire holds over a million distinct CDR3 sequences, with 36% as singletons.

The sequenced sample was peripheral blood or thyroid tissue (not recorded which). The chain joins TRBV7-8 to TRBJ2-7, with a tentative D call TRBD2 (7 bases). This clonotype was sampled from an adult man with Graves' hyperthyroidism. CDR3 nucleotides: TGTGCCAGCATCGAGGGGGGGAGGTACGAGCAGTACTTC. It is translated as CASIEGGRYEQYF.